This entry is about one T cell receptor beta chain. The target antigen is unknown. Sequencing was performed with immunoSEQ multiplex PCR; in TCRdb, only in-frame clones are kept and a portion is missing. The table includes around 45,000 clones, roughly 94% detected once. The sample belongs to a study of human thymus T cells. Overall study results and limits: It looked as if thymic and blood repertoires used V and J genes in a biased way.

Unmatched junction bases numbered 8, after V lost 6 bases and J lost 4 bases. CDR1 and CDR2 from the germline V gene are MNHEY and SMNVEV (reference sequence). The CDR3 has 14 amino acids. The rearrangement uses TRBV27 and TRBJ2-5; 7 bases map to TRBD2. Material for sequencing was blood. The source is a girl under two years old with a congenital heart defect but otherwise immunologically healthy. The CDR3 DNA is TGTGCCAGCAGATTTGCGGGAGCGGCAGAGACCCAGTACTTC. It translates to CASRFAGAAETQYF.